This record concerns one T cell receptor (beta chain) sequence. The sample originates from a study of blood T cell repertoires in COVID-19. The table came from immunoSEQ multiplex PCR; TCRdb's copy has only in-frame clones and leaves some out. The table has 20,000 to 30,000 clones, more than 75% seen once. Germline values: CDR1 SGDLS, CDR2 YYNGEE. With 3 bases clipped from V and 2 bases from J, the junction kept 9 bases outside the gene matches. The CDR3 has 16 residues. This receptor was obtained from a man aged 50 to 60 with active COVID-19. The chain joins TRBV9 to TRBJ2-3; 7 nucleotides align to TRBD2. Sequencing was performed on peripheral blood. In DNA form, the CDR3 reads TGTGCCAGCAGCGACGGGACTACCCAAGTCACAGATACGCAGTATTTT. This translates into CASSDGTTQVTDTQYF.